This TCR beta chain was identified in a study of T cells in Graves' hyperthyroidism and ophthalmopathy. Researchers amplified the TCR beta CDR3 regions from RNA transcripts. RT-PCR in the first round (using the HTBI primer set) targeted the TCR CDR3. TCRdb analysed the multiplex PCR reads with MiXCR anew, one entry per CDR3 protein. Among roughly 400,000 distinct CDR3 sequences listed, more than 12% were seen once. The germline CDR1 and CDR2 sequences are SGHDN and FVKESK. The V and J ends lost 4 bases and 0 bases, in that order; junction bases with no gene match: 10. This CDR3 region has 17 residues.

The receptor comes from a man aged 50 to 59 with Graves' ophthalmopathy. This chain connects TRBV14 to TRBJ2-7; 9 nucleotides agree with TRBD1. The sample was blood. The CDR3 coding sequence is TGTGCCAGCAGCCCGATCGGGACAGGGCTAAGCTCCTACGAGCAGTACTTC. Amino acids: CASSPIGTGLSSYEQYF.